The rows below give T cell receptor beta chains drawn from one sample of a study of blood T cell repertoires in COVID-19. Repertoires were generated with immunoSEQ multiplex PCR, while TCRdb's copy carries only in-frame clones and drops some. The sample lists some 300,000 clones, around 87% occurring once. Material: peripheral blood. The receptor set was obtained from a woman aged 40-49 years with COVID-19, enrolled during active disease. The CDR3 runs from the conserved cysteine through the conserved F or W. D genes are given only for firm matches. Expanded clones are given a class, and other clones once, few, many or no size at all.

>-|TRBD1|TRBJ2-2|TRBV27
CASSPNDREHTGELFF
TGTGCCAGCAGCCCCAATGACAGGGAGCACACCGGGGAGCTGTTTTTT
>-|-|TRBJ2-1|TRBV9
CASSVEAAWDNEQFF
TGTGCCAGCAGCGTAGAAGCGGCGTGGGACAATGAGCAGTTCTTC
>-|TRBD1|TRBJ1-2|TRBV27
CASSFLSDRASGYTF
TGTGCCAGCAGTTTCCTCTCCGACAGGGCCTCAGGCTACACCTTC
>-|TRBD1|TRBJ1-5|TRBV6-5
CASTKDRAQPQHF
TGTGCCAGCACCAAGGACAGGGCACAGCCCCAGCATTTT
>-|TRBD2|TRBJ2-6|TRBV7-3
CASSPPGGPNVLTF
TGTGCCAGCAGCCCCCCGGGGGGGCCCAACGTCCTGACTTTC
>once|-|TRBJ1-2|TRBV9
CASSVRVDYGYTF
TGTGCCAGCAGCGTCCGGGTTGACTATGGCTACACCTTC
>-|-|TRBJ1-1|TRBV21-1
CASSKGTGETEAFF
TGTGCCAGCAGCAAAGGGACAGGTGAGACTGAAGCTTTCTTT
>-|TRBD1|TRBJ2-1|TRBV27
CASSSPGQTNNEQFF
TGTGCCAGCAGTTCCCCGGGACAGACAAACAATGAGCAGTTCTTC
>-|TRBD1|TRBJ1-4|TRBV5-1
CASSLTGVQEKLFF
TGCGCCAGCAGCCTGACAGGGGTACAGGAAAAACTGTTTTTT
>once|TRBD1|TRBJ2-5|TRBV2
CASRQGQGETQYF
TGTGCCAGCAGACAGGGACAGGGGGAGACCCAGTACTTC
>-|-|TRBJ2-6|TRBV30
CAWSSGSGANVLTF
TGTGCCTGGAGTTCGGGCTCTGGGGCCAACGTCCTGACTTTC
>-|-|TRBJ2-7|TRBV18
CASSPLSGTYEQYF
TGTGCCAGCTCACCACTTTCGGGGACCTACGAGCAGTACTTC
>-|-|TRBJ1-4|TRBV19
CAVLGGATNEKLFF
TGTGCCGTGCTGGGGGGTGCAACTAATGAAAAACTGTTTTTT
>-|-|TRBJ2-7|TRBV11-2
CASSLVLGTYEQYF
TGTGCCAGCAGCTTAGTCCTCGGTACCTACGAGCAGTACTTC
>-|-|TRBJ2-7|TRBV5-1
CASSSPQGSYEQYF
TGCGCCAGCTCCTCCCCACAGGGCTCCTACGAGCAGTACTTC
>-|TRBD2|TRBJ2-3|TRBV19
CASSIGPGTRVKGDTQYF
TGTGCCAGTAGTATAGGGCCCGGGACTAGGGTGAAGGGAGATACGCAGTATTTT
>-|-|TRBJ2-7|TRBV19
CASSIISDGPYEQYF
TGTGCCAGTAGTATTATTAGCGATGGCCCCTACGAGCAGTACTTC
>-|-|TRBJ1-2|TRBV28
CASSPYSQGGYGYTF
TGTGCCAGCAGTCCTTACTCACAGGGCGGGTATGGCTACACCTTC
>-|-|TRBJ1-1|TRBV6-6
CASSRQEGNTEAFF
TGTGCCAGCAGCCGACAGGAGGGGAACACTGAAGCTTTCTTT
>few|TRBD2|TRBJ2-1|TRBV6-4
CASSDRGEGHNEQFF
TGTGCCAGCAGTGACCGGGGGGAGGGCCACAATGAGCAGTTCTTC
>-|-|TRBJ2-7|TRBV13
CASSYNRRHYEQYF
TGTGCCAGCAGCTATAACAGACGGCACTACGAGCAGTACTTC
>-|TRBD1|TRBJ1-5|TRBV4-3
CASSQDRDSQHQPQHF
TGCGCCAGCAGCCAAGACCGGGACAGTCAACATCAGCCCCAGCATTTT
>few|-|TRBJ2-5|TRBV7-6
CASSLNAGPLETQYF
TGTGCCAGCAGCTTAAACGCAGGCCCCCTGGAGACCCAGTACTTC
>-|-|TRBJ1-1|TRBV28
CASSLLTDEAFF
TGTGCCAGCAGTTTATTGACAGATGAAGCTTTCTTT
>-|-|TRBJ2-5|TRBV30
CARGYGETQYF
TGTGCCCGGGGTTACGGGGAGACCCAGTACTTC
>-|-|TRBJ1-2|TRBV5-1
CASSLAAVSDGYTF
TGCGCCAGCAGCTTGGCTGCAGTCTCAGATGGCTACACCTTC
>-|TRBD2|TRBJ2-1|TRBV27
CASSSGGLAEGYNEQFF
TGTGCCAGCAGCTCCGGCGGACTAGCGGAAGGGTACAATGAGCAGTTCTTC
>-|-|TRBJ1-4|TRBV5-1
CASSNGHPQEKLFF
TGCGCCAGCAGCAACGGACATCCCCAGGAAAAACTGTTTTTT
>-|-|TRBJ2-2|TRBV20-1
CSALRGRELFF
TGCAGTGCCCTGAGGGGGAGGGAGCTGTTTTTT
>-|-|TRBJ1-2|TRBV28
CASSFGKGVSYGYTF
TGTGCCAGCAGTTTTGGAAAAGGGGTGTCCTATGGCTACACCTTC
>-|TRBD2|TRBJ2-5|TRBV7-2
CASSLALISSGGFQETQYF
TGTGCCAGCAGCTTAGCCCTGATTTCCAGCGGGGGCTTTCAGGAGACCCAGTACTTC
>-|TRBD1|TRBJ1-2|TRBV19
CASSIPHDRAGVYGYTF
TGTGCCAGTAGTATACCCCACGACAGGGCGGGCGTCTATGGCTACACCTTC
>-|TRBD1|TRBJ2-6|TRBV15
CATSTSNGQGAISGANVLTF
TGTGCCACCAGCACCTCGAACGGGCAGGGGGCAATCTCTGGGGCCAACGTCCTGACTTTC
>-|-|TRBJ2-1|TRBV18
CASSPEVGGNPYNEQFF
TGTGCCAGCTCACCAGAGGTAGGAGGGAATCCCTACAATGAGCAGTTCTTC
>-|-|TRBJ2-3|TRBV7-2
CASSFQRSSTDTQYF
TGTGCCAGCAGCTTTCAGCGGTCTAGCACAGATACGCAGTATTTT
>-|-|TRBJ1-3|TRBV3-1/TRBV3-2
CASSQVYRQISGNTIYF
TGTGCCAGCAGCCAAGTGTACAGGCAGATATCTGGAAACACCATATATTTT
>-|-|TRBJ2-1|TRBV7-2
CASSLVSTPLADSYNEQFF
TGTGCCAGCAGCTTAGTATCCACCCCACTAGCTGATTCCTACAATGAGCAGTTCTTC
>few|-|TRBJ1-5|TRBV7-3
CASSSGVTAQHF
TGTGCCAGCAGCTCCGGGGTAACGGCCCAGCATTTT
>-|-|TRBJ1-3|TRBV5-4
CASSPRSGNTIYF
TGTGCCAGCAGCCCCCGGTCTGGAAACACCATATATTTT
>-|TRBD2|TRBJ2-7|TRBV6-2/TRBV6-3
CASSPFGGAKEQYF
TGTGCCAGCAGTCCCTTCGGGGGGGCGAAAGAGCAGTACTTC
>-|TRBD1|TRBJ2-5|TRBV24-1
CAVGAQGAVETQYF
TGTGCCGTAGGGGCCCAGGGGGCAGTGGAGACCCAGTACTTC
>-|-|TRBJ1-4|TRBV29-1
CSVGAANEKLFF
TGCAGCGTTGGGGCAGCTAATGAAAAACTGTTTTTT
>-|-|TRBJ2-3|TRBV5-1
CASSLGPGPNTQYF
TGCGCCAGCAGCTTGGGGCCAGGGCCGAATACGCAGTATTTT
>once|-|TRBJ2-4|TRBV4-1
CASSQEGGSENIQYF
TGCGCCAGCAGCCAAGAGGGGGGATCAGAAAACATTCAGTACTTC
>-|TRBD1|TRBJ1-1|TRBV30
CAFADRGPRAFF
TGTGCCTTTGCGGACAGGGGGCCGCGGGCTTTCTTT
>once|TRBD1|TRBJ2-7|TRBV5-1
CASSLGDRGEQYF
TGCGCCAGCAGCTTGGGGGACAGGGGCGAGCAGTACTTC
>-|TRBD2|TRBJ2-3|TRBV28
CASSLAGGTSDTQYF
TGTGCCAGCAGCCTAGCGGGGGGAACTTCAGATACGCAGTATTTT
>-|TRBD2|TRBJ2-3|TRBV7-3
CASSLTSDQTQYF
TGTGCCAGCAGCCTGACTAGCGACCAAACCCAGTATTTT
>-|-|TRBJ1-1|TRBV6-1
CASSESLVNTEAFF
TGTGCCAGCAGTGAGAGTTTGGTGAACACTGAAGCTTTCTTT
>-|-|TRBJ1-5|TRBV5-5
CASSLVGGSDQPQHF
TGTGCCAGCAGCTTGGTGGGGGGGTCCGATCAGCCCCAGCATTTT
>-|-|TRBJ1-2|TRBV29-1
CSVVGQGTWGYTF
TGCAGCGTTGTTGGGCAGGGCACTTGGGGCTACACCTTC
>-|TRBD1|TRBJ2-4|TRBV27
CASRDRGPVENIQYF
TGTGCCAGCAGAGACAGGGGGCCGGTCGAAAACATTCAGTACTTC
>-|-|TRBJ1-1|TRBV25-1
CASSEAGGMATEAFF
TGTGCCAGCAGTGAGGCCGGGGGGATGGCCACTGAAGCTTTCTTT
>-|-|TRBJ2-1|TRBV24-1
CATSDPQDREVYFF
TGTGCCACCAGTGACCCTCAAGACAGGGAGGTATACTTCTTC
>-|-|TRBJ1-1|TRBV4-2
CASSQDPTGSGTEAFF
TGTGCCAGCAGCCAAGATCCCACAGGGTCGGGCACTGAAGCTTTCTTT
>-|TRBD2|TRBJ2-1|TRBV6-5
CASSSGTSGGEQFF
TGTGCCAGCAGCTCCGGGACTAGCGGGGGGGAGCAGTTCTTC
>-|-|TRBJ1-1|TRBV5-1
CASSGGLLNTGAFF
TGCGCCAGCAGCGGGGGACTGTTGAACACTGGAGCTTTCTTT
>-|-|TRBJ1-2|TRBV4-3
CASSQDPRAYGYTF
TGCGCCAGCAGCCAAGATCCCAGGGCGTATGGCTACACCTTC